This T cell receptor beta chain appears in the sequencing data of a study of T cells in Graves' hyperthyroidism and ophthalmopathy. Study results and caveats: Among thyroid clonotypes expanded above 0.001, most also appeared in blood.

The germline V gene has CDR1 MNHNS and CDR2 SASEGT. CDR3 size: 13 residues. Trimming cost V 2 bases and J 4 bases, with 6 bases left between them. RNA transcripts provided the source from which TCR beta CDR3 regions were amplified. The HTBI set primed first-round TCR CDR3 RT-PCR. TCRdb recomputed calls from the multiplex PCR reads with MiXCR, one row per CDR3 protein. The table shows 650,000 to 700,000 distinct CDR3 sequences, with approximately 15% occurring only once. There are many counts of this clonotype. Its antigen remains unknown. This chain links TRBV6-1 with TRBJ2-1; D is undetermined. The receptor comes from a man between 45 and 60 years old with Graves' hyperthyroidism. Sequencing used blood. In nucleotides, the CDR3 is TGTGCCAGCAGTGAATCATATTACAATGAGCAGTTCTTC. Translated: CASSESYYNEQFF.